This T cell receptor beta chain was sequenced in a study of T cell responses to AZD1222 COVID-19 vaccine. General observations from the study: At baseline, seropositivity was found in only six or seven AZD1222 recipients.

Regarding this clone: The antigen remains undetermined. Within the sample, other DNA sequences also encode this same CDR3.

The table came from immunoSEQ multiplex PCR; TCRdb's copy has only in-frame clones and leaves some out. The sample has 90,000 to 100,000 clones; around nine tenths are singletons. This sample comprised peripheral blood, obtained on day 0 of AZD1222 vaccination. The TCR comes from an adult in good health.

CDR3 sequence reads: CAWSPGGNQPQHF. In DNA form, the CDR3 reads TGTGCCTGGAGCCCCGGGGGGAATCAGCCCCAGCATTTT. This rearrangement joins TRBV30 to TRBJ1-5; a weak D match, TRBD1 (5 bases). Trimming left V 3 bases short and J 4 bases short, with 10 bases between. CDR3 length: 13 amino acids. Germline V gene lookup returns CDR1 GTSNPN and CDR2 SVGIG (reference sequence).